This T cell receptor (beta chain) was observed in a study of cytomegalovirus exposure and HLA in healthy donors. Regarding the study as a whole: Several of the most significant clusters appeared linked to common viral pathogens, based on a later analysis. At a 0.05 false discovery rate, a later analysis found some 18,000 TCR beta sequences to be associated with HLA alleles.

PCR amplification relied on 60 Vbeta primers (plus 13 Jbeta primers). The method was immunoSEQ multiplex PCR; TCRdb's version includes in-frame clones alone and lacks a portion of them. The sample has some 80,000 clones, 78% seen once. Germline lookup yields CDR1 MDHEN and CDR2 SYDVKM. The V gene end was trimmed by 6 bases and the J gene end by 3 bases; junction bases not matched to a gene: 8. This CDR3 has 15 residues. As regards this clone: Its antigen remains unknown.

V is TRBV28 and J is TRBJ1-2, with 9 nucleotides matching TRBD1. The clonotype comes from a middle-aged man in good health and CMV-seronegative. Sequenced input: PBMCs. The CDR3 nucleotides are TGTGCCAGCAGACCACCGGGACAGGGTTACTATGGCTACACCTTC. Translating it yields CASRPPGQGYYGYTF.